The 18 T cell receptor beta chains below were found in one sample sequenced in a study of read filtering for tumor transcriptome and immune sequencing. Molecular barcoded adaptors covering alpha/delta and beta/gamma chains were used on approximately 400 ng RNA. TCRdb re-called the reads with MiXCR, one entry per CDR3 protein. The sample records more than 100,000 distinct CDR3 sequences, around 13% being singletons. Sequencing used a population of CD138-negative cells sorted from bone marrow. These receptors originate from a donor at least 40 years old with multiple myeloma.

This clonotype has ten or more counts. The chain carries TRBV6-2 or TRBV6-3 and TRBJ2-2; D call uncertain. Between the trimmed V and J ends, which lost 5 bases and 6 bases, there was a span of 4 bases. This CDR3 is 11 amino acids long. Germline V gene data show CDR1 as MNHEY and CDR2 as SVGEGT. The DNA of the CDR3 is TGTGCCAGCAGTCGGGCCGGGGAGCTGTTTTTT. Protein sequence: CASSRAGELFF.

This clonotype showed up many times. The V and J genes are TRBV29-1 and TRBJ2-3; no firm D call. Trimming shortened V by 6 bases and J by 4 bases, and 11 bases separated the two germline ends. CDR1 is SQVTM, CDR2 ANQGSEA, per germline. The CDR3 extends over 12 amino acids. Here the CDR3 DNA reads TGCAGCGTAGCCACTACCGCAGATACGCAGTATTTT. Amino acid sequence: CSVATTADTQYF.

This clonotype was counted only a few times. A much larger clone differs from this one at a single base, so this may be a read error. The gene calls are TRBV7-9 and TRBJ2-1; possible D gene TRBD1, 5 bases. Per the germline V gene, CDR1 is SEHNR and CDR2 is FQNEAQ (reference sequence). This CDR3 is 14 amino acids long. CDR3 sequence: CACSLTRDYNEQFF. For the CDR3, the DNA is TGTGCCTGCAGCTTGACCAGGGATTACAATGAGCAGTTCTTC.

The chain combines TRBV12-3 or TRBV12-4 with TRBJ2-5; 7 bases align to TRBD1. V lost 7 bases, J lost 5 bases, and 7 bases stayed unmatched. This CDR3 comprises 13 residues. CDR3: CASNVQGRETQYF. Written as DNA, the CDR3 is TGTGCCAGCAACGTACAGGGGCGTGAGACCCAGTACTTC.

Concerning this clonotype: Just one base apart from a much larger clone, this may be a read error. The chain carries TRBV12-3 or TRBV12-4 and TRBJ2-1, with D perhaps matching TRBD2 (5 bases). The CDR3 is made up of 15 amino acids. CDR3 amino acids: CASSLMRGYYNGQFF. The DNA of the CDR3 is TGTGCCAGCAGTTTAATGAGAGGGTACTACAATGGGCAGTTCTTC.

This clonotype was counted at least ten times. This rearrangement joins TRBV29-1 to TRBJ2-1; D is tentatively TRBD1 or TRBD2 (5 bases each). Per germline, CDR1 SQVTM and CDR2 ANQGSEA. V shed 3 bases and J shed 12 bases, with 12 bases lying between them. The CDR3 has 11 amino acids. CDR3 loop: CSVESGTRQFF. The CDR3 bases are TGCAGCGTTGAGTCCGGGACGAGGCAGTTCTTC.

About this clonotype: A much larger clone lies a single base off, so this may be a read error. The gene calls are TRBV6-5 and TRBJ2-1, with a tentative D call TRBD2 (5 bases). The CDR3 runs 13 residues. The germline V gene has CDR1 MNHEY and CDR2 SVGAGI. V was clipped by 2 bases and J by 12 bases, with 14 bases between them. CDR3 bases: TGTGCCAGCAGTTACCCGGCCGGGAAGGGGCAGTTCTTC. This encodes CASSYPAGKGQFF.

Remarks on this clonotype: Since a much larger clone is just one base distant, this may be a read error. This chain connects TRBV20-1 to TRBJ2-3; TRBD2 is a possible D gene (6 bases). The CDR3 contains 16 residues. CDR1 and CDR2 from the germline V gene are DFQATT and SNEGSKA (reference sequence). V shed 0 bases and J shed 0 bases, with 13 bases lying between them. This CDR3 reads CSARDVGGISTDTQYF. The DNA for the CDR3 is TGCAGTGCTAGAGATGTGGGAGGAATAAGCACAGATACGCAGTATTTT.

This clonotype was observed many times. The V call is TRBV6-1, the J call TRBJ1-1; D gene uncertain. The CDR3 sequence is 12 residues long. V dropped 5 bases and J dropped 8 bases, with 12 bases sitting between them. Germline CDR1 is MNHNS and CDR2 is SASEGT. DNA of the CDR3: TGTGCCAGCAGTTTTACCGAAATAGAAGCTTTCTTT. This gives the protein CASSFTEIEAFF.

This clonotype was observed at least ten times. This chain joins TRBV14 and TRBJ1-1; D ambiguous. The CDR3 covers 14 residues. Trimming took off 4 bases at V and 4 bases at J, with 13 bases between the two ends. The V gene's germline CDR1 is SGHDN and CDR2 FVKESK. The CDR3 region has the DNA TGTGCCAGCAGCCCGCACTTATATGGCACTGAAGCTTTCTTT. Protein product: CASSPHLYGTEAFF.

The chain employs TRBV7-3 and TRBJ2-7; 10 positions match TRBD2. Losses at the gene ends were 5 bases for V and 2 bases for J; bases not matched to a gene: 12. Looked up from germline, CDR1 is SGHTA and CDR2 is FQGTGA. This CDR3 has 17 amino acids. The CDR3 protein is CASSQQLGTSVTYEQYV. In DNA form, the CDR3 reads TGTGCCAGCAGCCAGCAGTTGGGGACTAGCGTTACCTACGAGCAGTACGTC.

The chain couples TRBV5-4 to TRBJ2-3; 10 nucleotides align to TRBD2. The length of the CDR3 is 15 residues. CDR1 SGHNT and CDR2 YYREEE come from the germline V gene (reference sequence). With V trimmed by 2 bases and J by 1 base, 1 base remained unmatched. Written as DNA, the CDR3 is TGTGCCAGCAGCTTCACTAGCGGGGGCACAGATACGCAGTATTTT. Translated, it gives CASSFTSGGTDTQYF.

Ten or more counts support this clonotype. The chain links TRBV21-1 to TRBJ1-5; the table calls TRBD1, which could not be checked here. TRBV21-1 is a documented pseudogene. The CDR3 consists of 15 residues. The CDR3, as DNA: TGTGCCACCCTACTACGTCGGGGCGGTTTTCAGCCCCAGCATTTT. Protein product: CATLLRRGGFQPQHF.

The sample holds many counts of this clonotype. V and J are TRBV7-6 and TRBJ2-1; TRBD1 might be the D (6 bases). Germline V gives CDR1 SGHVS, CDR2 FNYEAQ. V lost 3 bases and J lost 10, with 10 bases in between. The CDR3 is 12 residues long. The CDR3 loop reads CASSFPGTEQFF. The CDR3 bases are TGTGCCAGCAGCTTCCCCGGGACAGAGCAGTTCTTC.

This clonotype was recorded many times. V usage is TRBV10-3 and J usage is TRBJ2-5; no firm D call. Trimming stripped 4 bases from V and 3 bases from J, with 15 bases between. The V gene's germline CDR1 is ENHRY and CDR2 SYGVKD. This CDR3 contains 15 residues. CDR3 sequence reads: CAISGFAVGEETQYF. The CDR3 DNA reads TGTGCCATCAGTGGGTTCGCGGTAGGTGAAGAGACCCAGTACTTC.

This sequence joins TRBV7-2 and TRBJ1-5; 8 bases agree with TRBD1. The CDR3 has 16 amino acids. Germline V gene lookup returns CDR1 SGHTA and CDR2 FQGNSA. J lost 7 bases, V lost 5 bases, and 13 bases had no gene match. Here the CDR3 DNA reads TGTGCCAGCAGCCAAGGGCTTCTCAGGGGGCCCCAGCCCCAGCATTTT. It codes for CASSQGLLRGPQPQHF.

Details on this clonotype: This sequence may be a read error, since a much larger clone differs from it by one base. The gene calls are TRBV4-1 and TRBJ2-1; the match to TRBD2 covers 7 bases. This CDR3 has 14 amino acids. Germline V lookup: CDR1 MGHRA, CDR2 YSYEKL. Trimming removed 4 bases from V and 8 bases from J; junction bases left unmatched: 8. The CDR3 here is CASSRLGRVDEQFF. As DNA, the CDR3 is TGCGCCAGCAGCCGACTAGGGAGGGTCGATGAGCAGTTCTTC.

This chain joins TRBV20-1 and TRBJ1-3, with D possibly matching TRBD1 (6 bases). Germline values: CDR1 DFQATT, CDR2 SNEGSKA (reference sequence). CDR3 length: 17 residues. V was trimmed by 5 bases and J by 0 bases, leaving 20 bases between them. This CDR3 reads CSARSLGQTGSGNTIYF. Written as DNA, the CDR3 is TGCAGTGCTCGTTCACTGGGACAAACAGGCTCTGGAAACACCATATATTTT.